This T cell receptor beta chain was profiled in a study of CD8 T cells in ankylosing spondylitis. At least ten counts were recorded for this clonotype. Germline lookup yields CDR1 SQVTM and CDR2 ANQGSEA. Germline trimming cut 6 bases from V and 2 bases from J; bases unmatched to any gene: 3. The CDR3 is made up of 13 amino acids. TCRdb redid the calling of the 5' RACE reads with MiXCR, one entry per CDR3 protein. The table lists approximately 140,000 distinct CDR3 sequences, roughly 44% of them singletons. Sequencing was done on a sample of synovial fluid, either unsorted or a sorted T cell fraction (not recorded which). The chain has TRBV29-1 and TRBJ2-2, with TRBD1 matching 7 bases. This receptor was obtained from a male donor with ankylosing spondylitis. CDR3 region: CSVGTENTGELFF. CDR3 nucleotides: TGCAGCGTCGGGACAGAAAACACCGGGGAGCTGTTTTTT.